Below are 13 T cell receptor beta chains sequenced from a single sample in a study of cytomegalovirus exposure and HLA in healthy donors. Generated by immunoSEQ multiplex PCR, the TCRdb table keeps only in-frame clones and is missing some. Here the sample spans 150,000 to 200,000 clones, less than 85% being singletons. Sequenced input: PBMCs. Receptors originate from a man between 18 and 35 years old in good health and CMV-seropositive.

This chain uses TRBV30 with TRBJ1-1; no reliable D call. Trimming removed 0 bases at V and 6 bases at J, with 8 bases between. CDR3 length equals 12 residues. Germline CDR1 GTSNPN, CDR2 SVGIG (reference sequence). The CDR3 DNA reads TGTGCCTGGAGTGTCGCCGGGGCTGAAGCTTTCTTT. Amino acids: CAWSVAGAEAFF.

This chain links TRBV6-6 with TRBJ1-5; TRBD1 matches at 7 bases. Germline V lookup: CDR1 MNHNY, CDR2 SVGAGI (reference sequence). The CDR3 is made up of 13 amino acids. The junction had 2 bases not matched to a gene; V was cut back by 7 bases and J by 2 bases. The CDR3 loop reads CASIDRGNQPQHF. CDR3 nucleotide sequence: TGTGCCAGCATAGACAGGGGCAATCAGCCCCAGCATTTT.

The CDR3 loop is CASSPPGFGANTGELFF. In DNA, the CDR3 is TGTGCCAGCTCACCACCGGGCTTCGGCGCGAACACCGGGGAGCTGTTTTTT. The V and J genes are TRBV18 and TRBJ2-2; D is uncertain. Trimming took off 0 bases at V and 0 bases at J, with 11 bases between the two ends. The length of the CDR3 is 17 residues. Germline V gene data show CDR1 as KGHSH and CDR2 as LQKENI.

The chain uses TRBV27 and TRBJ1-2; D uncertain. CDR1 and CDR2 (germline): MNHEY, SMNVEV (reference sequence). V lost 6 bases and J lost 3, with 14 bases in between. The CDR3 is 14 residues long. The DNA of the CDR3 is TGTGCCAGCAGCCCCGAGGGTCGAGACTATGGCTACACCTTC. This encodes CASSPEGRDYGYTF.

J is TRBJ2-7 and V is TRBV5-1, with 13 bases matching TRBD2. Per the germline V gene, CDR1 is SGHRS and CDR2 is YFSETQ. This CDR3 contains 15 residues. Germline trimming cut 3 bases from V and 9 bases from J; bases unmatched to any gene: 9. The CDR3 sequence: CASSSAGTSGTVQYF. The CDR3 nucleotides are TGCGCCAGCAGCTCGGCCGGGACTAGCGGGACCGTGCAGTACTTC.

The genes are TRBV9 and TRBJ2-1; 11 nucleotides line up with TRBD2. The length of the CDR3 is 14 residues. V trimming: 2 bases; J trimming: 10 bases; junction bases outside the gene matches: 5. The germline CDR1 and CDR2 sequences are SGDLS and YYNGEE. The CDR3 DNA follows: TGTGCCAGCAGCGTGGGACTAGCGGCCATGGAGCAGTTCTTC. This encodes CASSVGLAAMEQFF.

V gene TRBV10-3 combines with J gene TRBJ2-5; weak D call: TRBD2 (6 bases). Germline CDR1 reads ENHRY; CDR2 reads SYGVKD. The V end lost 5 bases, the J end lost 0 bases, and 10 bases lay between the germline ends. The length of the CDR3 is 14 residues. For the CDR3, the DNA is TGTGCCATCAGTCCGGGCGGGGACCAAGAGACCCAGTACTTC. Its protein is CAISPGGDQETQYF.

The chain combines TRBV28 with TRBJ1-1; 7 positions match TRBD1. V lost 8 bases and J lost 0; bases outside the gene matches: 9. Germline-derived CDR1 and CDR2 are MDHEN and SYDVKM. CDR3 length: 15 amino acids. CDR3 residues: CASSTGSAVNTEAFF. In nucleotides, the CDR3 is TGTGCCAGCTCGACAGGGTCGGCGGTGAACACTGAAGCTTTCTTT.

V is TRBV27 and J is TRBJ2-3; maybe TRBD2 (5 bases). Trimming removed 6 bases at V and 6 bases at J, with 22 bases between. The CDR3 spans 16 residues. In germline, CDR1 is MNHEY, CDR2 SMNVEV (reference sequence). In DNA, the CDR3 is TGTGCCAGCAGCCAAGACCGCCGTGAGGGTTGGGATACGCAGTATTTT. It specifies CASSQDRREGWDTQYF.

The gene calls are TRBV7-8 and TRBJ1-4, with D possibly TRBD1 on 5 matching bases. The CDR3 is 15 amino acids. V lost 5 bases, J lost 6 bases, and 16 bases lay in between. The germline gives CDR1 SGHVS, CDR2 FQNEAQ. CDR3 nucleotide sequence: TGTGCCAGCAGCCCCAATCCAGGGTGGGATGAAAAACTGTTTTTT. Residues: CASSPNPGWDEKLFF.

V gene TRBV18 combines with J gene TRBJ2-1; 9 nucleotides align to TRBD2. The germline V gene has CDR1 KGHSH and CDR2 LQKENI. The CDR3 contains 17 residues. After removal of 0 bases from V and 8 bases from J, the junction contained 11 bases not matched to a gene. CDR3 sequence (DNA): TGTGCCAGCTCACCACCTAGAGCGGGAGGCTCAGGGGATGAGCAGTTCTTC. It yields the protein CASSPPRAGGSGDEQFF. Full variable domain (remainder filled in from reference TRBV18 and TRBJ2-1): NAGVMQNPRHLVRRRGQEARLRCSPMKGHSHVYWYRQLPEEGLKFMVYLQKENIIDESGMPKERFSAEFPKEGPSILRIQQVVRGDSAAYFCASSPPRAGGSGDEQFFGPGTRLTVL.

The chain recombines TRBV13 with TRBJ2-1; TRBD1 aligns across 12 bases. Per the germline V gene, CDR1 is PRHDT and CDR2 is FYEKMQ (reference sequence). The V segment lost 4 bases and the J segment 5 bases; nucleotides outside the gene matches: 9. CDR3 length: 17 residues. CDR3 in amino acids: CASSSPGQGAGDNEQFF. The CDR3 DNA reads TGTGCCAGCAGCTCCCCGGGACAGGGGGCTGGTGACAATGAGCAGTTCTTC.

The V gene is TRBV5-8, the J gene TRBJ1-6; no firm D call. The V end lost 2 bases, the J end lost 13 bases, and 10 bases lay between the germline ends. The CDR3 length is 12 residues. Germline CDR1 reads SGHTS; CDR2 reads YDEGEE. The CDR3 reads CASSFRFVPLHF. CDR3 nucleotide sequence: TGTGCCAGCAGCTTCCGTTTCGTTCCCCTCCACTTT.